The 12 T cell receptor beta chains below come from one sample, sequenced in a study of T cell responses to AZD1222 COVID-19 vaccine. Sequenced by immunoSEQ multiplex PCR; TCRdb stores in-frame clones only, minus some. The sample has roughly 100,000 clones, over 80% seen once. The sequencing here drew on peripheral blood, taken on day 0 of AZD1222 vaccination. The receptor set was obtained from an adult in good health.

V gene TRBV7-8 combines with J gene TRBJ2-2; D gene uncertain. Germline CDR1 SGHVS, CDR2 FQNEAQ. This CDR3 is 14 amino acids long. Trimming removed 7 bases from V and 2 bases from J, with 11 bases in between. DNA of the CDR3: TGTGCCAGCAATTCACCCAAAAACACCGGGGAGCTGTTTTTT. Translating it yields CASNSPKNTGELFF. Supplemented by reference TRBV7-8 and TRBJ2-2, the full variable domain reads GAGVSQSPRYKVAKRGQDVALRCDPISGHVSLFWYQQALGQGPEFLTYFQNEAQLDKSGLPSDRFFAERPEGSVSTLKIQRTQQEDSAVYLCASNSPKNTGELFFGEGSRLTVL.

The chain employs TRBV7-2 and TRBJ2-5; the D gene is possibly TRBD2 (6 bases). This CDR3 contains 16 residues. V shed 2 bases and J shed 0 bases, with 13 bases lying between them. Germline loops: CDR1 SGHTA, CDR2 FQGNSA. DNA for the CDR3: TGTGCCAGCAGCTTACTTGCGGGACGGTACCAAGAGACCCAGTACTTC. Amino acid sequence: CASSLLAGRYQETQYF.

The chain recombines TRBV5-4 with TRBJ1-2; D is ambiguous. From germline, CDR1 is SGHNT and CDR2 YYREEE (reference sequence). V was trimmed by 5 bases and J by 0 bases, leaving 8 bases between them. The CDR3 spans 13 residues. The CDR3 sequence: CASSPTPNYGYTF. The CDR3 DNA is TGTGCCAGCAGTCCAACCCCTAACTATGGCTACACCTTC. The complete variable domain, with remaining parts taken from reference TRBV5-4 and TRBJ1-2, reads ETGVTQSPTHLIKTRGQQVTLRCSSQSGHNTVSWYQQALGQGPQFIFQYYREEENGRGNFPPRFSGLQFPNYSSELNVNALELDDSALYLCASSPTPNYGYTFGSGTRLTVV.

CDR3 sequence: CASSYSMAFNYGYTF. In nucleotides, the CDR3 is TGTGCCAGCAGTTACTCGATGGCGTTTAACTATGGCTACACCTTC. The genes are TRBV6-5 and TRBJ1-2; D gene uncertain. Germline V gives CDR1 MNHEY, CDR2 SVGAGI. The CDR3 sequence is 15 residues long. V lost 0 bases to trimming and J lost 1 base, with 9 bases between them.

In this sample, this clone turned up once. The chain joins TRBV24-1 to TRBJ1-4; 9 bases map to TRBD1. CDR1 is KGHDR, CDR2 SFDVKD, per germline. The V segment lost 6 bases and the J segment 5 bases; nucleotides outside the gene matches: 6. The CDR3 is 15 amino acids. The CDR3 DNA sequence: TGTGCCACCAGTCCCTCCGGGACAGGGAATGAAAAACTGTTTTTT. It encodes CATSPSGTGNEKLFF.

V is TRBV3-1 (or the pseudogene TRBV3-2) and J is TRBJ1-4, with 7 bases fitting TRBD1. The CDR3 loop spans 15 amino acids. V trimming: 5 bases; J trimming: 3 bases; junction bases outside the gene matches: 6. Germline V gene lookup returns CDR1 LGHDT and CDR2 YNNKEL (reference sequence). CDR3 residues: CASSGYRGANEKLFF. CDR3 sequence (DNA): TGTGCCAGCAGCGGGTACAGGGGTGCTAATGAAAAACTGTTTTTT.

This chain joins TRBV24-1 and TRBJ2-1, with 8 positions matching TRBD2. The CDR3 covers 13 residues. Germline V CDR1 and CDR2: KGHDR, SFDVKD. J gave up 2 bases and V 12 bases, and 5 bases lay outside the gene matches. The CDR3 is CAAQREPYNEQFF. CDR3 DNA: TGTGCCGCGCAGCGGGAGCCCTACAATGAGCAGTTCTTC.

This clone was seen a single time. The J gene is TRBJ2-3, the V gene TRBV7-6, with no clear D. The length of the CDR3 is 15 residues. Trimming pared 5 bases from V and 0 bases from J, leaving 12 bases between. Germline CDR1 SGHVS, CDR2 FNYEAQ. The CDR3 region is CASSQFGESTDTQYF. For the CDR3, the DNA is TGTGCCAGCAGCCAGTTTGGGGAAAGCACAGATACGCAGTATTTT. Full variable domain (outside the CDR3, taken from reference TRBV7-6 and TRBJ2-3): GAGVSQSPRYKVTKRGQDVALRCDPISGHVSLYWYRQALGQGPEFLTYFNYEAQQDKSGLPNDRFSAERPEGSISTLTIQRTEQRDSAMYRCASSQFGESTDTQYFGPGTRLTVL.

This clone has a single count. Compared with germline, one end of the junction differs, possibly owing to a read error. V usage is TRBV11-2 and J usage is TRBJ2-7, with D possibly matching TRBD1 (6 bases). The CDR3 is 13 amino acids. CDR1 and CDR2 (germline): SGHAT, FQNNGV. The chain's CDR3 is CASSHLGAGSRDF. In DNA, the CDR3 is TGTGCCAGCAGCCACTTGGGGGCCGGATCGCGGGACTTC.

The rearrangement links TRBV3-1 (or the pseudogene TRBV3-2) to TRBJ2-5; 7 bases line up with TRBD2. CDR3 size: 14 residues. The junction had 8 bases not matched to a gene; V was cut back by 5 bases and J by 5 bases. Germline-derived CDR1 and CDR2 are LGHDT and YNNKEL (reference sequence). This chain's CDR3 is CASSSHMGGETQYF. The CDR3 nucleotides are TGTGCCAGCAGCTCTCACATGGGGGGGGAGACCCAGTACTTC.

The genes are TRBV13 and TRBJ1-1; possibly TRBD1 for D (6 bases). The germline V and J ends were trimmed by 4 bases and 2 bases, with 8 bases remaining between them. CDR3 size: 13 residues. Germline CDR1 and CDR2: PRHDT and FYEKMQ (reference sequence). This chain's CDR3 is CASSSTGNTEAFF. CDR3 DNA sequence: TGTGCCAGCAGCTCGACAGGAAACACTGAAGCTTTCTTT.

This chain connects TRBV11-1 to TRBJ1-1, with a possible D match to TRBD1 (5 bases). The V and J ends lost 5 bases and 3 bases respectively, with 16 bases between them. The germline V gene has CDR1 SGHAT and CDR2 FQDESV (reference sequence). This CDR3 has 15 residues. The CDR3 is CASSPYYGGDTEAFF. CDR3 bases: TGTGCCAGCAGCCCATATTACGGGGGAGACACTGAAGCTTTCTTT.